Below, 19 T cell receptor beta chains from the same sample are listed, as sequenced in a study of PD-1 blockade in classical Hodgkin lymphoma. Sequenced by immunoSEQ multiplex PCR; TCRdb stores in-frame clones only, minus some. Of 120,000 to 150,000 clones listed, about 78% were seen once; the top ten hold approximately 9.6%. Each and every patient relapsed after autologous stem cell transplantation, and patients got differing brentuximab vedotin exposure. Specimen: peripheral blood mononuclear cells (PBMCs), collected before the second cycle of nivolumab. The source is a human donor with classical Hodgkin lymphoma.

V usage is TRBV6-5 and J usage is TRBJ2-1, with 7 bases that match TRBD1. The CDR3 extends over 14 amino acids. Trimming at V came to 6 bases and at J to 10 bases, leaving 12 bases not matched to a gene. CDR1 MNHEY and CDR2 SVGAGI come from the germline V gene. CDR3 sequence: CASSRGQFLGEQFF. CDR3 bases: TGTGCCAGCAGCCGGGGACAGTTCCTAGGAGAGCAGTTCTTC.

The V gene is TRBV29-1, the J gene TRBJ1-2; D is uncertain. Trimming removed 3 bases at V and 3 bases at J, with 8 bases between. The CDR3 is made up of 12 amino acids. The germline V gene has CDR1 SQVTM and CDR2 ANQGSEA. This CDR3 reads CSVDSGDYGYTF. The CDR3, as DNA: TGCAGCGTTGATTCCGGAGACTATGGCTACACCTTC.

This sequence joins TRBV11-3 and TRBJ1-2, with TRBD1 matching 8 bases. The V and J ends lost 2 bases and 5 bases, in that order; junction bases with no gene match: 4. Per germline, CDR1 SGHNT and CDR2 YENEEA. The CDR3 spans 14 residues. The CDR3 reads CASSLNRGRYGYTF. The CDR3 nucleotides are TGTGCCAGCAGCTTAAACAGGGGGAGGTATGGCTACACCTTC.

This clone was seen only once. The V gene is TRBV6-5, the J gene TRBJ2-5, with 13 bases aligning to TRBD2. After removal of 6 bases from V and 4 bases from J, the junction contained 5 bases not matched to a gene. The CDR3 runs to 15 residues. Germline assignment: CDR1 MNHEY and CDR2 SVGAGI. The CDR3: CASSPLAGGGETQYF. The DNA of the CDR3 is TGTGCCAGCAGCCCACTAGCGGGAGGGGGAGAGACCCAGTACTTC.

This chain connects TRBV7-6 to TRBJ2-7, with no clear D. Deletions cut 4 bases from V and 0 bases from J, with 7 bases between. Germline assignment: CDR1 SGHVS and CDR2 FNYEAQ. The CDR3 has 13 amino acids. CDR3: CASSSRRSYEQYF. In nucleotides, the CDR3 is TGTGCCAGCAGCTCGAGGCGCTCCTACGAGCAGTACTTC.

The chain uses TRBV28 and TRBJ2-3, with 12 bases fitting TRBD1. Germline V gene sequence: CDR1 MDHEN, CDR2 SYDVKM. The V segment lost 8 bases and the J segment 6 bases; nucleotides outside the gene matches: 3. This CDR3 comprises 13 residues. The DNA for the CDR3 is TGTGCCAGCGGGACAGGGGGCTTTGATACGCAGTATTTT. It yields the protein CASGTGGFDTQYF.

Here the CDR3 reads CASSYQSDQPQHF. CDR3 bases: TGTGCCAGCAGTTACCAATCAGATCAGCCCCAGCATTTT. The genes are TRBV6-5 and TRBJ1-5; D unclear. CDR1 and CDR2 (germline): MNHEY, SVGAGI. V was pared by 2 bases and J by 5 bases, with 7 bases between. The CDR3 sequence is 13 residues long.

The CDR3 loop reads CASSTGTDGYTF. DNA for the CDR3: TGTGCCAGCTCAACGGGCACGGATGGCTACACCTTC. The chain employs TRBV18 and TRBJ1-2; D is undetermined. V lost 5 bases and J 6 bases, leaving 10 bases between the germline ends. Looked up from germline, CDR1 is KGHSH and CDR2 is LQKENI. This CDR3 has 12 amino acids.

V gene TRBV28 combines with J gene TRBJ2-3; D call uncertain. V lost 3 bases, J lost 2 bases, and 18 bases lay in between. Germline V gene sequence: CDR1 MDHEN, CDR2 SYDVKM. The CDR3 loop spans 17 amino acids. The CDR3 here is CASSFESGKATTDTQYF. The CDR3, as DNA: TGTGCCAGCAGTTTTGAGAGTGGGAAGGCTACCACAGATACGCAGTATTTT.

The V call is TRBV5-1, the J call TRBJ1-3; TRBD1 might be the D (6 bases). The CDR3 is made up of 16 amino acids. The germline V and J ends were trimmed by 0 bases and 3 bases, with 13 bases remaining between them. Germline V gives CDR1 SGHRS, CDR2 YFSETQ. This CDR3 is CASSLGTGHIGNTIYF. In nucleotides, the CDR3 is TGCGCCAGCAGCTTGGGGACGGGACACATTGGAAACACCATATATTTT.

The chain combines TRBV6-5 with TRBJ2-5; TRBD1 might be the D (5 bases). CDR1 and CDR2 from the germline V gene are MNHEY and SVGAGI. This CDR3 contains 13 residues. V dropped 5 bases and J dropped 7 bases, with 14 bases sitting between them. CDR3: CASSRMGLLTQYF. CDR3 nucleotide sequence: TGTGCCAGCAGTCGTATGGGGCTCCTGACCCAGTACTTC.

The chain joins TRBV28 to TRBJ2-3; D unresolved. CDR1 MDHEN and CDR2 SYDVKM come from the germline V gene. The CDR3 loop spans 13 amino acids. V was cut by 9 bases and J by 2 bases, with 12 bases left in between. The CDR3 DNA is TGTGCCAGTAGGCCCCGGATCACAGATACGCAGTATTTT. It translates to CASRPRITDTQYF.

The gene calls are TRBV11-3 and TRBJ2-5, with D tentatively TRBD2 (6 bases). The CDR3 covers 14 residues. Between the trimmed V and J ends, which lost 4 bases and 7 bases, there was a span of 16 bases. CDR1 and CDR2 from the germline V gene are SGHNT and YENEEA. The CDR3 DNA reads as TGTGCCAGCAGCTCAGTCCGACTAGGAGGGACCCAGTACTTC. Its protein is CASSSVRLGGTQYF.

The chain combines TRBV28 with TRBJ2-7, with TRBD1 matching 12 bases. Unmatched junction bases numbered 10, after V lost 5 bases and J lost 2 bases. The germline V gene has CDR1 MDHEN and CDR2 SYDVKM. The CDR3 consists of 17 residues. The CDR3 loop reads CASSPRGTGGHTYEQYF. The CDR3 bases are TGTGCCAGCAGTCCCCGCGGGACAGGGGGCCATACCTACGAGCAGTACTTC. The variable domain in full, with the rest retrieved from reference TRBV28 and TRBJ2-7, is DVKVTQSSRYLVKRTGEKVFLECVQDMDHENMFWYRQDPGLGLRLIYFSYDVKMKEKGDIPEGYSVSREKKERFSLILESASTNQTSMYLCASSPRGTGGHTYEQYFGPGTRLTVT.

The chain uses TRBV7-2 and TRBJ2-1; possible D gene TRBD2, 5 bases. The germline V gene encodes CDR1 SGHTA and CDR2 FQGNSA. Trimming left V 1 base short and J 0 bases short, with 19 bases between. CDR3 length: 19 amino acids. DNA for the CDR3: TGTGCCAGCAGCTTAGGGATCAGAGGGTTTTCAAGCTCCTACAATGAGCAGTTCTTC. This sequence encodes CASSLGIRGFSSSYNEQFF. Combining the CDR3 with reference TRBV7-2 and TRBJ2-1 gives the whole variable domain GAGVSQSPSNKVTEKGKDVELRCDPISGHTALYWYRQSLGQGLEFLIYFQGNSAPDKSGLPSDRFSAERTGGSVSTLTIQRTQQEDSAVYLCASSLGIRGFSSSYNEQFFGPGTRLTVL.

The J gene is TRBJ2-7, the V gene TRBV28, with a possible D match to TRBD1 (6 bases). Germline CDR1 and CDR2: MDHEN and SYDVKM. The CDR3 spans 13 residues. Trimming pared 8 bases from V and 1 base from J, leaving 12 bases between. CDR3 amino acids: CASHEGDSYEQYF. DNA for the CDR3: TGTGCCAGCCACGAGGGGGATTCCTACGAGCAGTACTTC.

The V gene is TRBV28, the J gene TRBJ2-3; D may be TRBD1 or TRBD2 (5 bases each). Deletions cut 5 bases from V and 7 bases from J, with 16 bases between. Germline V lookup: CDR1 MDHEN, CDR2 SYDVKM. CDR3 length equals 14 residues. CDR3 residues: CASSRAEGLYTQYF. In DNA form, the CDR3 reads TGTGCCAGCAGTCGGGCCGAGGGGTTGTATACGCAGTATTTT.

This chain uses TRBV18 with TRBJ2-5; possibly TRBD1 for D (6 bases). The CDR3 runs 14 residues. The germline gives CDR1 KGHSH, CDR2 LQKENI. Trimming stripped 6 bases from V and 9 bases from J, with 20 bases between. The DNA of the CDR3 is TGTGCCAGCTCTAAAGGGCCAGGGGAGCGGTCCCAGTACTTC. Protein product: CASSKGPGERSQYF.

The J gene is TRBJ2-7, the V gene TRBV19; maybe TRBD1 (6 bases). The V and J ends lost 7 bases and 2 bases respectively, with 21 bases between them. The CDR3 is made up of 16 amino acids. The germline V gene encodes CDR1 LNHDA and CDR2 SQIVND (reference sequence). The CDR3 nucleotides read TGTGCCAGTAAAAGTATCCACAGGGCCGGTACCTACGAGCAGTACTTC. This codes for CASKSIHRAGTYEQYF. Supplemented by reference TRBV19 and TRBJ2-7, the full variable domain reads DGGITQSPKYLFRKEGQNVTLSCEQNLNHDAMYWYRQDPGQGLRLIYYSQIVNDFQKGDIAEGYSVSREKKESFPLTVTSAQKNPTAFYLCASKSIHRAGTYEQYFGPGTRLTVT.